The 27 T cell receptor beta chains below all came from one sample that was sequenced in a study of cytomegalovirus exposure and HLA in healthy donors. Amplification used 60 Vbeta primers and 13 Jbeta primers. Produced via immunoSEQ multiplex PCR; TCRdb's table is partial and in-frame only. The data hold about 110,000 clones, with over 70% observed a single time. Sequences were obtained from PBMCs. These receptors came from a woman aged 35 to 49 in good health and CMV-seropositive.

Comments on this clone: The same CDR3 also results from other DNA sequences found in this sample. This chain connects TRBV7-2 to TRBJ1-2; 7 bases match TRBD1. There are 13 residues in the CDR3. CDR1 is SGHTA, CDR2 FQGNSA, per germline. The V and J ends lost 5 bases and 6 bases, in that order; junction bases with no gene match: 6. The CDR3 reads CASSLRDRDGYTF. CDR3 DNA: TGTGCCAGCAGCCTAAGAGACAGGGATGGCTACACCTTC.

The V call is TRBV29-1, the J call TRBJ1-2, with D tentatively TRBD1 (5 bases). The V gene lost 7 bases and the J gene lost 4 bases, with 13 bases spanning the gap. Germline V gives CDR1 SQVTM, CDR2 ANQGSEA. The CDR3 extends over 12 amino acids. This chain's CDR3 is CSGADTLYGYTF. CDR3 coding DNA: TGCAGCGGTGCGGACACCCTCTATGGCTACACCTTC.

Regarding this clone: This same CDR3 is encoded by further DNA sequences in the sample. V usage is TRBV6-1 and J usage is TRBJ1-2, with D maybe TRBD1 (5 bases). The CDR3 contains 12 residues. Per the germline V gene, CDR1 is MNHNS and CDR2 is SASEGT. With 6 bases removed from V and 7 bases from J, the gap between germline ends came to 12 bases. The CDR3 is CASRQKGAGYTF. CDR3 DNA: TGTGCCAGCAGACAAAAAGGGGCTGGCTACACCTTC.

The sample holds a few counts of this clone. The chain has TRBV19 and TRBJ1-6, with D possibly being TRBD1 (5 bases). V was shortened by 10 bases and J by 0 bases, with 13 bases between the two germline ends. CDR1 and CDR2 (germline): LNHDA, SQIVND (reference sequence). The CDR3 loop spans 15 amino acids. The CDR3 coding sequence is TGTGCCACCCAGGGCTCTAGCTCCTATAATTCACCCCTCCACTTT. Translated, it gives CATQGSSSYNSPLHF.

At least ten counts were recorded for this clone. The gene calls are TRBV19 and TRBJ2-6; 7 nucleotides align to TRBD1. The germline CDR1 and CDR2 sequences are LNHDA and SQIVND (reference sequence). This CDR3 region has 16 residues. With 5 bases clipped from V and 0 bases from J, the junction kept 4 bases outside the gene matches. Written as DNA, the CDR3 is TGTGCCAGTAGTCAGGGACAGACCTCTGGGGCCAACGTCCTGACTTTC. Translation gives CASSQGQTSGANVLTF.

The chain is built from TRBV11-2 and TRBJ2-5, with D unclear. The germline V gene has CDR1 SGHAT and CDR2 FQNNGV. V was shortened by 2 bases and J by 7 bases, with 8 bases between the two germline ends. This CDR3 spans 12 amino acids. CDR3 region: CASSLPGGTQYF. The DNA for the CDR3 is TGTGCCAGCAGCTTACCTGGCGGGACCCAGTACTTC.

This clone appeared once. This chain links TRBV7-8 with TRBJ2-7; D is unclear. This CDR3 region has 14 residues. Germline V lookup: CDR1 SGHVS, CDR2 FQNEAQ. The V end lost 0 bases, the J end lost 0 bases, and 6 bases lay between the germline ends. In DNA form, the CDR3 reads TGTGCCAGCAGCTTAGCGCGTTTCTCCTACGAGCAGTACTTC. Encoded protein: CASSLARFSYEQYF.

CDR3 sequence (DNA): TGTGCCGGCGGTAGACCTAATGAAAAACTGTTTTTT. It codes for CAGGRPNEKLFF. J is TRBJ1-4 and V is TRBV30; D ambiguous. The CDR3 sequence is 12 residues long. Germline CDR1 and CDR2: GTSNPN and SVGIG (reference sequence). Trimming pared 8 bases from V and 3 bases from J, leaving 10 bases between.

This clone was seen a handful of times. This sequence joins TRBV5-5 and TRBJ1-2; TRBD1 agrees at 10 bases. This CDR3 spans 15 amino acids. V was pared by 5 bases and J by 0 bases, with 4 bases of the junction left unmatched. Germline-derived CDR1 and CDR2 are SGHKS and YYEKEE (reference sequence). DNA for the CDR3: TGTGCCAGCAGATTTGGGACAGGGGCTAACTATGGCTACACCTTC. Protein product: CASRFGTGANYGYTF.

The V gene is TRBV30, the J gene TRBJ2-1; D is unresolved. V shed 0 bases and J shed 6 bases, with 15 bases lying between them. Germline V gene data show CDR1 as GTSNPN and CDR2 as SVGIG (reference sequence). The CDR3 covers 15 residues. CDR3 bases: TGTGCCTGGAGTGTGAGGCAGTTTCTTCCCAATGAGCAGTTCTTC. It is translated as CAWSVRQFLPNEQFF.

This clone was counted once. This chain connects TRBV11-2 to TRBJ1-3, with D unclear. This CDR3 is 12 amino acids long. The V gene lost 7 bases and the J gene lost 5 bases, with 9 bases spanning the gap. Germline CDR1 is SGHAT and CDR2 is FQNNGV. In nucleotides, the CDR3 is TGTGCCAGCACTTACGAGAGAAACACCATATATTTT. This gives the protein CASTYERNTIYF.

The CDR3 DNA reads TGTGCCAGCAGTTTAAGTGCAGGGGGCGCGAAGGCTTTCTTT. This encodes CASSLSAGGAKAFF. This chain connects TRBV28 to TRBJ1-1; TRBD1 matches at 8 bases. This CDR3 has 14 amino acids. Germline CDR1 reads MDHEN; CDR2 reads SYDVKM. Trimming cost V 2 bases and J 11 bases; bases outside gene matches: 10.

This chain uses TRBV7-9 with TRBJ2-1; 10 positions match TRBD2. Germline trimming cut 6 bases from V and 7 bases from J; bases unmatched to any gene: 3. CDR1 is SEHNR and CDR2 is FQNEAQ in the germline V gene (reference sequence). This CDR3 has 13 amino acids. CDR3 protein: CASRGLASNEQFF. In DNA, the CDR3 is TGTGCCAGCAGGGGACTAGCGTCTAATGAGCAGTTCTTC.

The chain employs TRBV5-5 and TRBJ1-2; possible D gene TRBD1, 5 bases. Per germline, CDR1 SGHKS and CDR2 YYEKEE (reference sequence). V gave up 4 bases and J gave up 8 bases, with 15 bases separating them. The CDR3 totals 13 residues. CDR3 loop: CASSTGPHRGYTF. CDR3 DNA sequence: TGTGCCAGCAGCACCGGCCCCCACAGGGGCTACACCTTC. Together with reference TRBV5-5 and TRBJ1-2, the CDR3 gives the full variable domain: DAGVTQSPTHLIKTRGQQVTLRCSPISGHKSVSWYQQVLGQGPQFIFQYYEKEERGRGNFPDRFSARQFPNYSSELNVNALLLGDSALYLCASSTGPHRGYTFGSGTRLTVV.

A word on this clone: The junction shows a germline mismatch at one end, possibly a read error. The chain couples TRBV7-7 to TRBJ2-3, with TRBD1 identical over 9 bases. Per germline, CDR1 SSHAT and CDR2 FNYEAQ (reference sequence). This CDR3 region has 15 residues. The CDR3 DNA is TGTGCTAGCAGCCCCGGACAGGGGACGTCAGATACGCAGTATTTT. It yields the protein CASSPGQGTSDTQYF.

The chain is built from TRBV9 and TRBJ2-5; weak D call: TRBD2 (6 bases). The V end was cut by 0 bases, the J end by 2 bases, with 8 bases between. The CDR3 contains 14 residues. The germline CDR1 and CDR2 sequences are SGDLS and YYNGEE. CDR3 sequence reads: CASSVAGAQETQYF. For the CDR3, the DNA is TGTGCCAGCAGCGTAGCGGGAGCTCAAGAGACCCAGTACTTC.

This sequence joins TRBV2 and TRBJ1-6, with 7 bases identical to TRBD1. This CDR3 comprises 15 residues. J gave up 6 bases and V 6 bases, and 8 bases lay outside the gene matches. Germline assignment: CDR1 SNHLY and CDR2 FYNNEI. The CDR3 region is CASRVQGEINSPLHF. Here the CDR3 DNA reads TGTGCCAGCAGGGTGCAGGGGGAGATTAATTCACCCCTCCACTTT. Drawing the rest from reference TRBV2 and TRBJ1-6, the complete variable domain is EPEVTQTPSHQVTQMGQEVILRCVPISNHLYFYWYRQILGQKVEFLVSFYNNEISEKSEIFDDQFSVERPDGSNFTLKIRSTKLEDSAMYFCASRVQGEINSPLHFGNGTRLTVT.

The chain carries TRBV6-5 and TRBJ1-3; 7 bases line up with TRBD1. The CDR3 length is 14 residues. V lost 6 bases, J lost 3 bases, and 5 bases stayed unmatched. CDR1 and CDR2 from the germline V gene are MNHEY and SVGAGI. The CDR3 loop is CASRRGPDGNTIYF. Here the CDR3 DNA reads TGTGCCAGCAGGAGGGGGCCAGATGGAAACACCATATATTTT.

This rearrangement joins TRBV6-5 to TRBJ1-2; tentative D call: TRBD1 (6 bases). Looked up from germline, CDR1 is MNHEY and CDR2 is SVGAGI. The CDR3 length is 14 residues. Between the trimmed V and J ends, which lost 6 bases and 6 bases, there was a span of 17 bases. CDR3 DNA: TGTGCCAGCAGCAAACAGGGTGGGCATGATGGCTACACCTTC. Its protein is CASSKQGGHDGYTF.

The chain carries TRBV18 and TRBJ1-5, with TRBD1 matching 9 bases. The length of the CDR3 is 16 residues. The J segment lost 0 bases and the V segment lost 1 base, leaving 1 base of the junction unmatched. CDR1 is KGHSH and CDR2 is LQKENI in the germline V gene. CDR3 in DNA: TGTGCCAGCTCACCACGGACAGGGGATAGCAATCAGCCCCAGCATTTT. This sequence encodes CASSPRTGDSNQPQHF.

This clone came up a few times. V is TRBV11-3 and J is TRBJ2-7; tentatively, D is TRBD2 (6 bases). V lost 2 bases and J lost 6, with 8 bases in between. CDR3 length: 12 residues. Germline CDR1 and CDR2: SGHNT and YENEEA. The CDR3 DNA is TGTGCCAGCAGCTTAACGGAGGGCGAGCAGTACTTC. Amino acid sequence: CASSLTEGEQYF.

The CDR3 sequence is CASTRDRKNYGYTF. The CDR3 DNA sequence: TGTGCCAGTACTAGGGACAGAAAAAACTATGGCTACACCTTC. This chain uses TRBV6-5 with TRBJ1-2, with 7 bases lining up with TRBD1. Losses at the gene ends were 9 bases for V and 2 bases for J; bases not matched to a gene: 9. This CDR3 has 14 residues. CDR1 is MNHEY, CDR2 SVGAGI, per germline.

Notes on this clone: Other DNA sequences in the sample encode the same CDR3. The chain recombines TRBV30 with TRBJ1-3; D not certain. Per germline, CDR1 GTSNPN and CDR2 SVGIG (reference sequence). The CDR3 runs to 14 residues. The V end was cut by 0 bases, the J end by 0 bases, with 6 bases between. CDR3 in DNA: TGTGCCTGGAGTGTTTCGAGCTCTGGAAACACCATATATTTT. Residues: CAWSVSSSGNTIYF.

The CDR3 is CASSPGQGISEQYF. The CDR3 DNA follows: TGTGCCAGCAGCCCGGGACAGGGGATTTCCGAGCAGTACTTC. V usage is TRBV5-4 and J usage is TRBJ2-7, with TRBD1 identical over 10 bases. The CDR3 totals 14 residues. Losses at the gene ends were 4 bases for V and 6 bases for J; bases not matched to a gene: 7. Looked up from germline, CDR1 is SGHNT and CDR2 is YYREEE (reference sequence).

CDR3 nucleotide sequence: TGTGCCAGCAGGAGACAGGTCTCTGGAAACACCATATATTTT. Its protein is CASRRQVSGNTIYF. The rearrangement links TRBV6-1 to TRBJ1-3, with D possibly matching TRBD1 (6 bases). CDR1 and CDR2 (germline): MNHNS, SASEGT. V was clipped by 6 bases and J by 0 bases, with 9 bases between them. There are 14 residues in the CDR3.

This clone occurred a few times. The chain recombines TRBV6-5 with TRBJ2-7, with a tentative D call TRBD1 (6 bases). CDR3 size: 15 residues. Looked up from germline, CDR1 is MNHEY and CDR2 is SVGAGI. Trimming cost V 2 bases and J 9 bases, with 20 bases left between them. The CDR3 loop is CASSYTRPPGAVQYF. CDR3 sequence (DNA): TGTGCCAGCAGTTACACCCGACCGCCAGGGGCGGTGCAGTACTTC.

The sample holds a few counts of this clone. The V call is TRBV18, the J call TRBJ2-3; D is perhaps TRBD2 (7 bases). The CDR3 sequence is 15 residues long. The V gene's germline CDR1 is KGHSH and CDR2 LQKENI. V was trimmed by 1 base and J by 3 bases, leaving 11 bases between them. CDR3 in amino acids: CASSPRGGNTDTQYF. CDR3 DNA sequence: TGTGCCAGCTCACCACGCGGGGGCAATACAGATACGCAGTATTTT. The variable domain in full, with the rest retrieved from reference TRBV18 and TRBJ2-3, is NAGVMQNPRHLVRRRGQEARLRCSPMKGHSHVYWYRQLPEEGLKFMVYLQKENIIDESGMPKERFSAEFPKEGPSILRIQQVVRGDSAAYFCASSPRGGNTDTQYFGPGTRLTVL.